The 2 T cell receptor beta chains given below trace back to one sample, sequenced in a study of T cell changes during pregnancy in multiple sclerosis. Generated by immunoSEQ multiplex PCR, the TCRdb table keeps only in-frame clones and is missing some. The data contain approximately 73,000 clones, more than 90% of them singletons. Source: CD4+ T cells from peripheral blood mononuclear cells, taken before pregnancy. The receptors originated from a female donor with multiple sclerosis, enrolled in a pregnancy study.

V usage is TRBV9 and J usage is TRBJ1-1; tentative D call: TRBD1 (5 bases). Germline V gene sequence: CDR1 SGDLS, CDR2 YYNGEE. The CDR3 runs to 15 residues. V dropped 0 bases and J dropped 6 bases, with 15 bases sitting between them. The CDR3 spells CASSVVEAGWAEAFF. DNA for the CDR3: TGTGCCAGCAGCGTAGTTGAAGCAGGGTGGGCTGAAGCTTTCTTT.

The chain employs TRBV9 and TRBJ2-2, with a possible D match to TRBD1 (6 bases). With 2 bases removed from V and 3 bases from J, the gap between germline ends came to 14 bases. The CDR3 totals 16 residues. Germline lookup yields CDR1 SGDLS and CDR2 YYNGEE. The CDR3 here is CASSVKRGTDTGELFF. The CDR3 region has the DNA TGTGCCAGCAGCGTCAAGAGGGGGACGGACACCGGGGAGCTGTTTTTT.